The 3 T cell receptor beta chains reported below all come from one sample, sequenced in a study of a mutant IDH1 vaccine in newly diagnosed glioma. Using immunoSEQ multiplex PCR, the repertoire was profiled, and TCRdb retains in-frame clones only, with some absent. The repertoire holds fewer than 45,000 clones, with about 75% as singletons. Their cognate antigens are unknown. Time point given: week 23, last vaccination. The study gave 300 ug of mutant IDH1 20-mer peptide per vaccine dose, with topical imiquimod. The specimen was PBMCs, collected from a glioma patient whose treatment included an IDH1 peptide vaccine. The source is a man aged 45 to 65 with glioma.

This rearrangement joins TRBV7-6 to TRBJ1-2; the D gene is possibly TRBD1 (6 bases). CDR1 is SGHVS, CDR2 FNYEAQ, per germline. The CDR3 loop spans 18 amino acids. The V and J ends lost 3 bases and 3 bases respectively, with 23 bases between them. CDR3 nucleotide sequence: TGTGCCAGCAGCTTCCCACCACGGGGGGCGGGGGTAGACTATGGCTACACCTTC. Its protein product is CASSFPPRGAGVDYGYTF.

The chain has TRBV14 and TRBJ1-2; TRBD1 matches at 11 bases. CDR1 and CDR2 (germline): SGHDN, FVKESK. The CDR3 totals 17 residues. The trim removed 1 base at V and 8 bases at J, leaving 12 bases unmatched. The CDR3 sequence: CASSQALPGTGGEGYTF. DNA of the CDR3: TGTGCCAGCAGCCAAGCCTTGCCCGGGACAGGGGGTGAGGGCTACACCTTC.

The chain is built from TRBV7-6 and TRBJ2-5; a possible D gene is TRBD2 (6 bases). The length of the CDR3 is 14 residues. CDR1 is SGHVS and CDR2 is FNYEAQ in the germline V gene. V lost 5 bases to trimming and J lost 3 bases, with 13 bases between them. The CDR3, as DNA: TGTGCCAGCAGCCCACGGGACTTGGAAGAGACCCAGTACTTC. Amino acid sequence: CASSPRDLEETQYF. Complete variable domain (other parts from reference TRBV7-6 and TRBJ2-5): GAGVSQSPRYKVTKRGQDVALRCDPISGHVSLYWYRQALGQGPEFLTYFNYEAQQDKSGLPNDRFSAERPEGSISTLTIQRTEQRDSAMYRCASSPRDLEETQYFGPGTRLLVL.